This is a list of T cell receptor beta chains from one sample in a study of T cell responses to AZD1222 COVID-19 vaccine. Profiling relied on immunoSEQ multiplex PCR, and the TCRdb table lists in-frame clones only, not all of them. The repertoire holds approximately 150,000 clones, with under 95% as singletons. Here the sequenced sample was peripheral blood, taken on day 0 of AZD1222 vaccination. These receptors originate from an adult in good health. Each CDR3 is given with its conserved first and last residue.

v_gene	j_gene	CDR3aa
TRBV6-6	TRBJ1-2	CASSYGESGVPGGYTF
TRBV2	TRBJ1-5	CASSAGNQPQHF
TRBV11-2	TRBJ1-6	CASSLVGRDSNSPLHF
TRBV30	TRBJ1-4	CAWARDRTEKLFF
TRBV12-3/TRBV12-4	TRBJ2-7	CASSSGGSYEQYF
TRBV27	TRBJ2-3	CASSLGDRGAYTQYF
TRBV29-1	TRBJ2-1	CSVEGIYNEQFF
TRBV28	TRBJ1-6	CASSPGQPNSPLHF
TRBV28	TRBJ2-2	CASSLWSLAVNTGELFF
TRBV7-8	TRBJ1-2	CASSLNRDRKPYTF
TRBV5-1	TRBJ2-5	CASEWGGAQKETQYF
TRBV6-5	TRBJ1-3	CASNRQGTSGNTIYF
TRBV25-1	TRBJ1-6	CASRDSVSPLHF
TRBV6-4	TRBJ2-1	CASSPQPYNEQFF
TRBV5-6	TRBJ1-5	CASSLVGQPQHF
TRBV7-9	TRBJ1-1	CASNRETGGGTEAFF
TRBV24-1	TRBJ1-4	CATSDPTGTGNEKLFF
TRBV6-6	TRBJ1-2	CASSGNLPGYTF
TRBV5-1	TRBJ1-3	CASSLGQGVSTGNTIYF
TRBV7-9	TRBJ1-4	CASSLALGGVSEKLFF
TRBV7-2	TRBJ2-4	CASSSIAGGIAKNIQYF
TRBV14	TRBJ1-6	CASSLGSYNSPLHF
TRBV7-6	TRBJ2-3	CASSLNLAASTDTQYF
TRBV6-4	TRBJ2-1	CASSDSRSSYNEQFF
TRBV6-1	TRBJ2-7	CASSEGLAGSGYEQYF
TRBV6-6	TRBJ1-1	CASSYSGRATEAFF
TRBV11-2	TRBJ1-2	CASSPIRGAVGNYGYTF
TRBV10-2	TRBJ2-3	CASSETSLTDTQYF